This T cell receptor (beta chain) was identified during a study of T cell responses to AZD1222 COVID-19 vaccine. Study-wide results and caveats: Without day 14 samples, only post-peak T cell repertoires were studied.

Deletions cut 0 bases from V and 5 bases from J, with 17 bases between. CDR3 length equals 17 residues. The germline V gene encodes CDR1 LNHDA and CDR2 SQIVND (reference sequence). Generated by immunoSEQ multiplex PCR, the TCRdb table keeps only in-frame clones and is missing some. Here the sample spans 140,000 to 150,000 clones, approximately 78% being singletons. Concerning this clone itself: Its antigen is unknown.

Specimen: peripheral blood, collected on day 0 of MenACWY control vaccination. This TCR derives from an adult in good health. The chain recombines TRBV19 with TRBJ1-5; D call uncertain. The CDR3 DNA follows: TGTGCCAGTAGTATAGATCAGACCCTAAGGCGGCATCAGCCCCAGCATTTT. Protein sequence: CASSIDQTLRRHQPQHF.